Described below is a single T cell receptor (beta chain) sequence and its context. The antigen remains undetermined. From germline, CDR1 is SGHVS and CDR2 FQNEAQ. V trimming: 7 bases; J trimming: 2 bases; junction bases outside the gene matches: 3. The CDR3 runs 14 residues. These data originate in a study of T-cell memory formation after mild COVID-19. Whole-study findings and limits: CD4+ contracting clones were mainly CM and EM; CD8+ ones, EMRA.

cDNA libraries for TCR alpha and TCR beta, carrying sample barcodes and UMIs, came from 5'RACE with constant-segment primers. MiXCR, run by TCRdb on the 5' RACE reads, gives a single entry per CDR3 protein. The sample consists of some 180,000 distinct CDR3 sequences, over 10% of them appearing once. This TCR was sampled from a man between 18 and 29 years old who had mild COVID-19 (a few samples of this study predate the infection). Cell type and time point are not known. Sample: PBMCs or a T cell subset sorted from them (not recorded which). The J gene is TRBJ2-3, the V gene TRBV7-8, with 10 bases identical to TRBD2. The CDR3 spells CASTSGGPTDTQYF. CDR3 coding DNA: TGTGCCAGCACTAGCGGGGGCCCCACAGATACGCAGTATTTT.